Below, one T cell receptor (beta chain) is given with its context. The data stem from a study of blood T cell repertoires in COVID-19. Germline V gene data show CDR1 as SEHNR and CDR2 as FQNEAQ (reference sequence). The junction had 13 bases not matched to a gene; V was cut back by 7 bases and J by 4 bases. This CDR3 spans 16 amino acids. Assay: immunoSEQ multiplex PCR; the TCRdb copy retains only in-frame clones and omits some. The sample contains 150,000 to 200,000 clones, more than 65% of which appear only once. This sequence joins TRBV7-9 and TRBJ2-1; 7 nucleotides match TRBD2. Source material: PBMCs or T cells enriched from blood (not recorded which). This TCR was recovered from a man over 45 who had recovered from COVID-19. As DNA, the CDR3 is TGTGCCAGCACCAGCGGGACCCTCACCAGGTACAATGAGCAGTTCTTC. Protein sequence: CASTSGTLTRYNEQFF.